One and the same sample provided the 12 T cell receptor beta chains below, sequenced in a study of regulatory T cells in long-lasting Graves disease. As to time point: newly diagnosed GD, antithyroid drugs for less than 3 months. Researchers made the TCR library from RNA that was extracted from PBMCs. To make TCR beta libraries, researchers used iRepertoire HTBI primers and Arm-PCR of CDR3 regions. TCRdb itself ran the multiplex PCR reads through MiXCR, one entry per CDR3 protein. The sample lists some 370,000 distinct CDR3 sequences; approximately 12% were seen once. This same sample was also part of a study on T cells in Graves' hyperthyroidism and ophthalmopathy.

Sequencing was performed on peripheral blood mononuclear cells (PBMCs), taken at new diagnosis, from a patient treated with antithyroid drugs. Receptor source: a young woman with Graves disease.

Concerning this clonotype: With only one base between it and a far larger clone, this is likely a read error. This chain's CDR3 is CASSPLKGLAAQQETQCF. The CDR3 DNA sequence: TGTGCCAGCAGCCCCCTCAAGGGACTAGCGGCCCAACAAGAGACCCAGTGCTTC. The chain carries TRBV11-2 and TRBJ2-1; TRBD2 agrees at 11 bases. Germline V gives CDR1 SGHAT, CDR2 FQNNGV. This CDR3 is 18 amino acids long.

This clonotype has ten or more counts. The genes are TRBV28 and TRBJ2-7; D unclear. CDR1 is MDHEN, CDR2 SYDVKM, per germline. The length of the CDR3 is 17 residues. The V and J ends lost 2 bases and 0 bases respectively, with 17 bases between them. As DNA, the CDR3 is TGTGCCAGCAGTTTAAGTGGCGCTCCGGGTAGCTCCTACGAGCAGTACTTC. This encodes CASSLSGAPGSSYEQYF.

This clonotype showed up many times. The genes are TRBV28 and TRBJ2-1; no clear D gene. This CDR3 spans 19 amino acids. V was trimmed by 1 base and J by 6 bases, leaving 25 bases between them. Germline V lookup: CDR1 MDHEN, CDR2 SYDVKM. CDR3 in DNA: TGTGCCAGCAGTTTATTCTTGAAGCGCATGGTACGCTGGACCAATGAGCAGTTCTTC. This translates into CASSLFLKRMVRWTNEQFF.

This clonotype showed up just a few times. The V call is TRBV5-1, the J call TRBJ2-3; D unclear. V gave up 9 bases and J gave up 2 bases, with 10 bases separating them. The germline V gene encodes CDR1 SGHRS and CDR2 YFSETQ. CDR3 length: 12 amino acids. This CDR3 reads CATRVNTDTQYF. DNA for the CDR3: TGCGCCACCCGGGTAAACACAGATACGCAGTATTTT.

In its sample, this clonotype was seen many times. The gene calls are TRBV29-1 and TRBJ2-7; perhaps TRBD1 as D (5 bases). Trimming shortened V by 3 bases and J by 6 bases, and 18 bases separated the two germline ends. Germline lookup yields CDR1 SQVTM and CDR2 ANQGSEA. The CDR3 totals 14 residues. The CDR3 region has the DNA TGCAGCGTTGAGCAGGGTGGCCCCAAGGCCGAGCAGTACTTC. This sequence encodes CSVEQGGPKAEQYF.

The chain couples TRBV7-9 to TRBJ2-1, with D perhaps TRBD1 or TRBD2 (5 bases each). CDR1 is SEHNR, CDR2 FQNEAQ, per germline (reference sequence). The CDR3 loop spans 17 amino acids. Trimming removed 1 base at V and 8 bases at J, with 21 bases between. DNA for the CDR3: TGTGCCAGCAGCTTAGACCAACCGGGACGCACCCCCGATGAGCAGTTCTTC. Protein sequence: CASSLDQPGRTPDEQFF.

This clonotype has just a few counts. Here the CDR3 DNA reads TGCAGTGCTAGAGCCCCCTCGAGTAGAGATGAGCAGTTCTTC. Its protein product is CSARAPSSRDEQFF. The chain carries TRBV20-1 and TRBJ2-1, with D unresolved. The CDR3 is 14 amino acids. CDR1 and CDR2 from the germline V gene are DFQATT and SNEGSKA (reference sequence). V lost 1 base and J 8 bases, leaving 15 bases between the germline ends.

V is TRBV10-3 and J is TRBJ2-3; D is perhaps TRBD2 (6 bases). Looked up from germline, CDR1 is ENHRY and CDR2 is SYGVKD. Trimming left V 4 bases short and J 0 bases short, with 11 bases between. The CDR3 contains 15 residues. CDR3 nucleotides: TGTGCCATCAGTGGCGGGACTGGCAGCACAGATACGCAGTATTTT. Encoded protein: CAISGGTGSTDTQYF.

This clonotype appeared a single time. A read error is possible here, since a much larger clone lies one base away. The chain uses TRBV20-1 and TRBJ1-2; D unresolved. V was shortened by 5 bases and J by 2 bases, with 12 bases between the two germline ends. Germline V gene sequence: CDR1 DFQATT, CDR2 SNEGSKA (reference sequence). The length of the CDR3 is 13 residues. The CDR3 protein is CSADREPNYGYTF. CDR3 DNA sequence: TGCAGTGCTGACCGGGAACCGAACTATGGCTACACCTTC.

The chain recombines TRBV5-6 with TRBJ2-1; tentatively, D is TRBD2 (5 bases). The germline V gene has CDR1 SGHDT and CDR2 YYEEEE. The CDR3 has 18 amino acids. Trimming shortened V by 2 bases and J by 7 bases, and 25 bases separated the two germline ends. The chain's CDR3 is CASSFVGMGFPRSNEQFF. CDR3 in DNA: TGTGCCAGCAGCTTCGTCGGGATGGGTTTCCCCCGATCGAATGAGCAGTTCTTC.

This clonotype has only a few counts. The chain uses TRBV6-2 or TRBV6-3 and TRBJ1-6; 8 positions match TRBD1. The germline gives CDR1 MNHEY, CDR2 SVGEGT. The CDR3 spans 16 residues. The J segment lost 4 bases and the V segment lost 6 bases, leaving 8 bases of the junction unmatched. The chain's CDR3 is CASSSSTGAYNSPLHF. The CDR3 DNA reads TGTGCCAGCAGCTCTTCGACAGGGGCATATAATTCACCCCTCCACTTT.

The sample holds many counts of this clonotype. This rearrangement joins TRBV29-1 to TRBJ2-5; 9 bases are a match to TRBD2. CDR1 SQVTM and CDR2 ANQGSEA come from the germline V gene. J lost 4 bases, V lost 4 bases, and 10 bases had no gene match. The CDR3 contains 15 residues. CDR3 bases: TGCAGCGTTGGACGGCGGGAGGGTTATCGAGAGACCCAGTACTTC. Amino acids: CSVGRREGYRETQYF.